A selection of T cell receptor beta chains follows, all from one sample in a study of blood T cell repertoires in COVID-19. Method: immunoSEQ multiplex PCR; TCRdb's copy keeps in-frame clones and lacks some. The data show 150,000 to 200,000 clones, more than 90% seen once. The sequenced sample was peripheral blood. All receptors derive from a man between 60 and 75 years old with active or convalescent COVID-19. The CDR3 runs from the conserved cysteine through the conserved F or W. D genes are given only for firm matches. Clone size is given for some rows only: seen once, a few or many times, or a class if the clone is expanded.

v_call	j_call	clone_size	d_call	cdr3_nt	cdr3_aa
TRBV4-1	TRBJ1-5	.	TRBD1	TGCGCCAGCAGCCAATCCGGACAGGGGGTCGGACAGCCCCAGCATTTT	CASSQSGQGVGQPQHF
TRBV5-1	TRBJ2-7	.	TRBD2	TGCGCCAGCAGCACTATAGCGGGAGTGTCCAACGAGCAGTACTTC	CASSTIAGVSNEQYF
TRBV6-6	TRBJ1-1	.	.	TGTGCCAGCAGTTACGGAACAGGGAGCCGGAACACTGAAGCTTTCTTT	CASSYGTGSRNTEAFF
TRBV6-5	TRBJ2-5	.	TRBD1	TGTGCCAGCAGTTTGGACAGGGTGCAAGAGACCCAGTACTTC	CASSLDRVQETQYF
TRBV5-1	TRBJ2-2	.	TRBD2	TGCGCCAGCAGCTTCCAAGGCGGGGGAAACACCGGGGAGCTGTTTTTT	CASSFQGGGNTGELFF
TRBV7-6	TRBJ2-5	.	.	TGTGCCAGCAGCTTACCCCTGACGACAACGCGACAGGCCCAAGAGACCCAGTACTTC	CASSLPLTTTRQAQETQYF
TRBV6-6	TRBJ1-4	.	TRBD1	TGTGCCAGCAGTTACTCGAGGGACAGGGATTATGAAAAACTGTTTTTT	CASSYSRDRDYEKLFF
TRBV5-4	TRBJ2-1	.	TRBD2	TGTGCCAGCAGATCGGGGACTAGCGGGGGGATCCGCGTCTACAATGAGCAGTTCTTC	CASRSGTSGGIRVYNEQFF
TRBV6-2/TRBV6-3	TRBJ2-3	.	.	TGTGCCAGCAGTTACCAGGGCACAGATACGCAGTATTTT	CASSYQGTDTQYF
TRBV19	TRBJ2-5	.	TRBD1	TGTGCCAGTAGTATCTGGGGACAGGGGGCGGAGACCCAGTACTTC	CASSIWGQGAETQYF
TRBV11-2	TRBJ1-4	.	.	TGTGCCAGCAGCTTAACACGTTTCAATGAAAAACTGTTTTTT	CASSLTRFNEKLFF
TRBV30	TRBJ1-2	few	TRBD1	TGTGCCTGGAGTGCAGGGGGCCCTAGGGGCTACACCTTC	CAWSAGGPRGYTF